These T cell receptor beta chains were read from a single sample in a study of control samples from healthy donors and cancer patients. Sequencing was performed with immunoSEQ multiplex PCR; in TCRdb, only in-frame clones are kept and a portion is missing. Among about 110,000 clones listed, 80% to 90% were seen once. Sample: blood. These receptors all stem from a woman aged 50 to 60 in good health. Both conserved end residues are part of each CDR3. A D gene is named only where the DNA matches it firmly. The size entry is marked missing in some rows and otherwise reads once, few, many or a size class.

clone_size: .; d_call: TRBD1; j_call: TRBJ2-1; v_call: TRBV28; cdr3_nt: TGTGCCAGCAGCCTCCTAGACAGGGGGATTGAGCAGTTCTTC; cdr3_aa: CASSLLDRGIEQFF
clone_size: .; d_call: .; j_call: TRBJ1-5; v_call: TRBV19; cdr3_nt: TGTGCCAGTAGTATAATACCTCAGCCCCAGCATTTT; cdr3_aa: CASSIIPQPQHF
clone_size: .; d_call: .; j_call: TRBJ2-7; v_call: TRBV7-2; cdr3_nt: TGTGCCAGCAGCACGGACAGCTACGAGCAGTACTTC; cdr3_aa: CASSTDSYEQYF
clone_size: .; d_call: TRBD2; j_call: TRBJ2-4; v_call: TRBV2; cdr3_nt: TGTGCCAGCAGTGCGGTGGTAGCGGGGGGCAAAAACATTCAGTACTTC; cdr3_aa: CASSAVVAGGKNIQYF
clone_size: few; d_call: .; j_call: TRBJ1-1; v_call: TRBV29-1; cdr3_nt: TGCAGCGTTGGAGCCGCAGACCTGGGGAGCACTGAAGCTTTCTTT; cdr3_aa: CSVGAADLGSTEAFF
clone_size: .; d_call: .; j_call: TRBJ1-3; v_call: TRBV4-2; cdr3_nt: TGTGCCAGCAGCCAATCGACTGGACATGGAGCCTCCGGAAACACCATATATTTT; cdr3_aa: CASSQSTGHGASGNTIYF
clone_size: few; d_call: .; j_call: TRBJ1-1; v_call: TRBV4-3; cdr3_nt: TGCGCCAGCAGTCCCGAATGGGGCACTGAAGCTTTCTTT; cdr3_aa: CASSPEWGTEAFF
clone_size: .; d_call: .; j_call: TRBJ2-1; v_call: TRBV10-3; cdr3_nt: TGTGCCATCAGTTATCCGGGGCGCGATGAGCAGTTCTTC; cdr3_aa: CAISYPGRDEQFF
clone_size: many; d_call: .; j_call: TRBJ1-1; v_call: TRBV29-1; cdr3_nt: TGCAGCGTTGCTCTCACTGAAGCTTTCTTT; cdr3_aa: CSVALTEAFF
clone_size: .; d_call: .; j_call: TRBJ2-3; v_call: TRBV7-2; cdr3_nt: TGTGCCAGCAGCCCCTCGCCGAGGGCCACAGATACGCAGTATTTT; cdr3_aa: CASSPSPRATDTQYF